The next 26 T cell receptor beta chains were all read from a single sample in a study of cytomegalovirus exposure and HLA in healthy donors (dated by TCRdb to 2016 to 2017). Receptors were amplified or captured by the immunoSEQ multiplex PCR assay. For the multiplex PCR, a mixture combining 60 forward primers for TCR Vbeta segments and 13 reverse primers for TCR Jbeta segments was used. Imported from immuneACCESS, the table was reduced by TCRdb to in-frame sequences with V and J called. These copies leave out some clones; in studies compared against another copy, an unresolved V gene accounts for under half, and the cause of the remainder is not known. This sample gives about 160,000 clones in total; approximately 80% of them show up just once. The ten largest clonotypes hold around 7% of the sample. Input material: PBMCs. These receptors were collected from a woman aged 40 to 50 in good health and CMV-seropositive.

The chain recombines TRBV5-6 with TRBJ2-7; a possible D gene is TRBD2 (5 bases). CDR1 and CDR2 from the germline V gene are SGHDT and YYEEEE. V was shortened by 4 bases and J by 6 bases, with 14 bases between the two germline ends. CDR3 length: 13 amino acids. The CDR3 DNA is TGTGCCAGCAGCGTAAATCCGGAGGCCGAGCAGTACTTC. It specifies CASSVNPEAEQYF.

This clone was detected a few times. The rearrangement links TRBV27 to TRBJ2-2, with 9 bases that match TRBD2. The CDR3 consists of 15 residues. Germline loops: CDR1 MNHEY, CDR2 SMNVEV (reference sequence). The junction had 8 bases not matched to a gene; V was cut back by 5 bases and J by 7 bases. The DNA for the CDR3 is TGTGCCAGCAGTCCAACCCTAGCGGGAATCGGGGAGCTGTTTTTT. This encodes CASSPTLAGIGELFF.

The rearrangement links TRBV6-1 to TRBJ1-5; TRBD1 is a possible D gene (5 bases). Germline CDR1 is MNHNS and CDR2 is SASEGT. V lost 6 bases, J lost 5 bases, and 14 bases lay in between. CDR3 length equals 14 residues. The CDR3 here is CASSIIDSDQPQHF. DNA of the CDR3: TGTGCCAGCAGCATCATTGACAGCGATCAGCCCCAGCATTTT.

The chain combines TRBV9 with TRBJ2-1; 7 nucleotides line up with TRBD1. The CDR3 length is 14 residues. CDR1 and CDR2 from the germline V gene are SGDLS and YYNGEE. J gave up 1 base and V 6 bases, and 4 bases lay outside the gene matches. This CDR3 is CASNPGGSYNEQFF. Here the CDR3 DNA reads TGTGCCAGCAACCCAGGGGGATCCTACAATGAGCAGTTCTTC.

The V call is TRBV27, the J call TRBJ1-3, with D unresolved. Trimming removed 5 bases at V and 0 bases at J, with 11 bases between. This CDR3 has 15 residues. From germline, CDR1 is MNHEY and CDR2 SMNVEV (reference sequence). CDR3: CASSPQANSGNTIYF. The DNA for the CDR3 is TGTGCCAGCAGTCCGCAGGCGAACTCTGGAAACACCATATATTTT.

V is TRBV27 and J is TRBJ1-4; D is perhaps TRBD1 (5 bases). Trimming shortened V by 7 bases and J by 8 bases, and 17 bases separated the two germline ends. This CDR3 is 14 amino acids long. Per germline, CDR1 MNHEY and CDR2 SMNVEV (reference sequence). The CDR3 DNA sequence: TGTGCCAGCACTCGCCTCGGGGGAGACGAAAAACTGTTTTTT. Its translation: CASTRLGGDEKLFF.

With regard to this clone: Different DNA sequences within this sample yield the same CDR3. The chain uses TRBV2 and TRBJ2-2; D gene uncertain. The CDR3 has 16 amino acids. The ends were cut back, 6 bases at V and 6 bases at J, with 20 bases in the middle. Looked up from germline, CDR1 is SNHLY and CDR2 is FYNNEI. For the CDR3, the DNA is TGTGCCAGCAGAAAGGAGCCAAATCGTAGCTCCGGGGAGCTGTTTTTT. It specifies CASRKEPNRSSGELFF. Complete variable domain (other parts from reference TRBV2 and TRBJ2-2): EPEVTQTPSHQVTQMGQEVILRCVPISNHLYFYWYRQILGQKVEFLVSFYNNEISEKSEIFDDQFSVERPDGSNFTLKIRSTKLEDSAMYFCASRKEPNRSSGELFFGEGSRLTVL.

This sequence joins TRBV14 and TRBJ1-1; 7 bases fit TRBD1. This CDR3 is 15 amino acids long. The V segment lost 4 bases and the J segment 0 bases; nucleotides outside the gene matches: 5. Germline loops: CDR1 SGHDN, CDR2 FVKESK. CDR3 bases: TGTGCCAGCAGCCGAACGACAGGGTTGAACACTGAAGCTTTCTTT. As protein: CASSRTTGLNTEAFF.

V and J are TRBV6-4 and TRBJ2-1, with 8 bases fitting TRBD1. CDR1 is MRHNA, CDR2 SNTAGT, per germline. The CDR3 is 14 amino acids. Trimming cost V 6 bases and J 7 bases; bases outside gene matches: 8. The CDR3: CASRKDRVGNEQFF. The CDR3, as DNA: TGTGCCAGCAGGAAGGACAGGGTAGGGAATGAGCAGTTCTTC.

This chain uses TRBV7-9 with TRBJ2-3; 12 bases agree with TRBD2. Germline lookup yields CDR1 SEHNR and CDR2 FQNEAQ (reference sequence). The trim removed 5 bases at V and 2 bases at J, leaving 5 bases unmatched. The CDR3 sequence is 16 residues long. The CDR3 spells CASSTLAGGSTDTQYF. The CDR3 region has the DNA TGTGCCAGCAGCACACTAGCGGGGGGTTCCACAGATACGCAGTATTTT.

This chain joins TRBV7-2 and TRBJ2-2, with D possibly being TRBD2 (5 bases). Germline-derived CDR1 and CDR2 are SGHTA and FQGNSA. CDR3 length: 13 residues. V lost 5 bases and J 7 bases, leaving 11 bases between the germline ends. CDR3 in amino acids: CASSPRLLGELFF. The CDR3 DNA reads TGTGCCAGCAGCCCACGACTACTCGGGGAGCTGTTTTTT.

This clone was picked up a small number of times. The CDR3 DNA is TGTGCCAGCAGCCCTAGACAGGGGGGAAGCACAGATACGCAGTATTTT. This gives the protein CASSPRQGGSTDTQYF. This rearrangement joins TRBV7-2 to TRBJ2-3; 9 bases agree with TRBD1. The ends lost 5 bases at V and 0 bases at J; junction bases unmatched: 6. CDR3 length equals 16 residues. Germline V gives CDR1 SGHTA, CDR2 FQGNSA. The variable domain in full, with the rest retrieved from reference TRBV7-2 and TRBJ2-3, is GAGVSQSPSNKVTEKGKDVELRCDPISGHTALYWYRQSLGQGLEFLIYFQGNSAPDKSGLPSDRFSAERTGGSVSTLTIQRTQQEDSAVYLCASSPRQGGSTDTQYFGPGTRLTVL.

Only a few counts were recorded for this clone. The chain combines TRBV9 with TRBJ1-4, with D unresolved. The germline V gene encodes CDR1 SGDLS and CDR2 YYNGEE. V was shortened by 2 bases and J by 5 bases, with 7 bases between the two germline ends. The CDR3 has 13 residues. The CDR3 sequence is CASSVNGNEKLFF. Written as DNA, the CDR3 is TGTGCCAGCAGCGTGAACGGGAATGAAAAACTGTTTTTT. The entire variable domain, with the rest obtained from reference TRBV9 and TRBJ1-4, is as follows: DSGVTQTPKHLITATGQRVTLRCSPRSGDLSVYWYQQSLDQGLQFLIQYYNGEERAKGNILERFSAQQFPDLHSELNLSSLELGDSALYFCASSVNGNEKLFFGSGTQLSVL.

This clone was counted once. The junction departs from germline at one end; a sequencing error may be responsible. This rearrangement joins TRBV7-7 to TRBJ2-5, with 9 bases aligning to TRBD1. Germline V gene data show CDR1 as SSHAT and CDR2 as FNYEAQ (reference sequence). This CDR3 comprises 14 residues. CDR3 region: CASSLGTGQETQYF. The CDR3 DNA is TGTGCTAGCAGCTTGGGGACAGGGCAAGAGACCCAGTACTTC.

The V call is TRBV15, the J call TRBJ2-5, with D perhaps matching TRBD2 (6 bases). The CDR3 totals 13 residues. Germline V gene lookup returns CDR1 LNHNV and CDR2 YYDKDF (reference sequence). V dropped 4 bases and J dropped 7 bases, with 13 bases sitting between them. The CDR3 region has the DNA TGTGCCACCAGCATCGGACGGGGAGGGACCCAGTACTTC. This translates into CATSIGRGGTQYF.

The chain couples TRBV21-1 to TRBJ2-1; TRBD2 is the table's D call, not checked against the DNA. TRBV21-1 is a listed pseudogene. This CDR3 spans 16 amino acids. The CDR3 DNA follows: TGTGCCAGCAGCAAAAGCCCCGGGGTGGTCTACAATGAGCAGTTCTTC. Its translation is CASSKSPGVVYNEQFF.

This chain connects TRBV6-1 to TRBJ2-1; D is possibly TRBD2 (6 bases). This CDR3 contains 12 residues. Germline V gene sequence: CDR1 MNHNS, CDR2 SASEGT. Trimming took 8 bases from V and 6 from J, leaving 11 bases between them. In nucleotides, the CDR3 is TGTGCCAGCGGGGACTGGAGCAATGAGCAGTTCTTC. This translates into CASGDWSNEQFF.

The V gene is TRBV27, the J gene TRBJ1-5, with TRBD1 matching 8 bases. The CDR3 runs to 17 residues. V was pared by 5 bases and J by 6 bases, with 15 bases of the junction left unmatched. In germline, CDR1 is MNHEY, CDR2 SMNVEV (reference sequence). The CDR3 DNA reads TGTGCCAGCAGTCCCCGGACAGGGAAGGGCGGCAGTCAGCCCCAGCATTTT. Protein product: CASSPRTGKGGSQPQHF.

The V call is TRBV28, the J call TRBJ2-1; TRBD2 matches 12 bases. Germline CDR1 is MDHEN and CDR2 is SYDVKM. The CDR3 is 18 amino acids. V lost 5 bases and J lost 2; bases outside the gene matches: 10. The CDR3 DNA reads TGTGCCAGCAGTCTACTAGCGGGGGGAATGAGAACCTACAATGAGCAGTTCTTC. It translates to CASSLLAGGMRTYNEQFF.

The chain uses TRBV7-6 and TRBJ1-2, with D perhaps TRBD1 (5 bases). The CDR3 contains 15 residues. Trimming stripped 5 bases from V and 4 bases from J, with 17 bases between. Germline V gene lookup returns CDR1 SGHVS and CDR2 FNYEAQ. The chain's CDR3 is CASSPGGGTVYGYTF. CDR3 DNA: TGTGCCAGCAGCCCTGGCGGGGGGACCGTCTATGGCTACACCTTC.

The chain joins TRBV5-1 to TRBJ2-1; 9 nucleotides align to TRBD2. J gave up 7 bases and V 1 base, and 12 bases lay outside the gene matches. The CDR3 covers 17 residues. Per germline, CDR1 SGHRS and CDR2 YFSETQ. DNA for the CDR3: TGCGCCAGCAGCTTGTATTCGTCAGCGGGGGGCAGGAATGAGCAGTTCTTC. This sequence encodes CASSLYSSAGGRNEQFF.

There are a few counts of this clone. In the same sample, other DNA sequences code for this CDR3. The chain is built from TRBV30 and TRBJ1-1; the D is unclear. This CDR3 spans 11 amino acids. V was shortened by 0 bases and J by 4 bases, with 3 bases between the two germline ends. The germline V gene has CDR1 GTSNPN and CDR2 SVGIG (reference sequence). The CDR3 DNA follows: TGTGCCTGGAGTGTTCTCACTGAAGCTTTCTTT. This encodes CAWSVLTEAFF. The full variable domain, its missing parts supplied by reference TRBV30 and TRBJ1-1, is SQTIHQWPATLVQPVGSPLSLECTVEGTSNPNLYWYRQAAGRGLQLLFYSVGIGQISSEVPQNLSASRPQDRQFILSSKKLLLSDSGFYLCAWSVLTEAFFGQGTRLTVV.

V gene TRBV30 combines with J gene TRBJ1-1; D may be TRBD1 (5 bases). Germline loops: CDR1 GTSNPN, CDR2 SVGIG (reference sequence). The CDR3 length is 12 residues. Trimming stripped 4 bases from V and 0 bases from J, with 6 bases between. CDR3 residues: CAWKGVNTEAFF. CDR3 DNA sequence: TGTGCCTGGAAAGGGGTGAACACTGAAGCTTTCTTT.

On this clone itself: One end of the junction fails to match germline, which may point to a read error. The DNA for the CDR3 is TGTGCCAGTAGTATGATGATGGCCTCCCACAATGAGCAGTTCTTC. This sequence encodes CASSMMMASHNEQFF. The J gene is TRBJ2-1, the V gene TRBV19, with D uncertain. The CDR3 is 15 residues long. The germline V gene has CDR1 LNHDA and CDR2 SQIVND (reference sequence).

In its sample, this clone was seen a few times. The chain combines TRBV13 with TRBJ1-1; weak D call: TRBD1 (6 bases). The CDR3 has 14 residues. The V end lost 5 bases, the J end lost 9 bases, and 19 bases lay between the germline ends. In germline, CDR1 is PRHDT, CDR2 FYEKMQ (reference sequence). The CDR3 loop is CASSGRGPVAQAFF. As DNA, the CDR3 is TGTGCCAGCAGCGGCAGGGGACCTGTGGCGCAAGCTTTCTTT.

CDR3 DNA: TGTGCCAGCACCGATGAAACATTCTCTGGAAACACCATATATTTT. Translation: CASTDETFSGNTIYF. The gene calls are TRBV6-6 and TRBJ1-3; no definite D call. CDR1 is MNHNY, CDR2 SVGAGI, per germline (reference sequence). Trimming stripped 7 bases from V and 0 bases from J, with 13 bases between. The CDR3 covers 15 residues.